The 28 T cell receptor beta chains presented below share a single source sample, sequenced in a study of T cells in Graves' hyperthyroidism and ophthalmopathy. Authors of the study amplified TCR beta CDR3 regions from RNA transcripts. Carried out on the TCR CDR3, a first-round RT-PCR used the HTBI primer set. TCRdb reprocessed the multiplex PCR reads with MiXCR, giving one entry per CDR3 protein. The sample includes hundreds of thousands of distinct CDR3 sequences, more than 15% of them seen just once. The sequenced sample was blood. The receptors derive from a woman aged 55-69 years with Graves' ophthalmopathy.

The rearrangement joins TRBV2 to TRBJ2-5, with D perhaps being TRBD1 or TRBD2 (5 bases each). Trimming took 1 base from V and 5 from J, leaving 11 bases between them. Germline V gene lookup returns CDR1 SNHLY and CDR2 FYNNEI. The CDR3 is 14 amino acids. As DNA, the CDR3 is TGTGCCAGCAGTGAAGAATCGGGACGGGAGACCCAGTACTTC. Translated: CASSEESGRETQYF.

The genes are TRBV5-1 and TRBJ1-3; 8 bases align to TRBD1. V trimming: 0 bases; J trimming: 3 bases; junction bases outside the gene matches: 2. The CDR3 runs 15 residues. Per the germline V gene, CDR1 is SGHRS and CDR2 is YFSETQ. CDR3 DNA: TGCGCCAGCAGCTTGGACAGGGGGTTTGGAAACACCATATATTTT. Translation: CASSLDRGFGNTIYF.

In its sample, this clonotype was seen many times. This chain links TRBV18 with TRBJ1-1, with TRBD1 as a possible D gene (5 bases). Trimming stripped 2 bases from V and 1 base from J, with 11 bases between. Germline lookup yields CDR1 KGHSH and CDR2 LQKENI. CDR3 length: 15 residues. The CDR3 DNA reads as TGTGCCAGCTCACCAACCACAAGGGGGAACACTGAAGCTTTCTTT. Its protein is CASSPTTRGNTEAFF.

For this clonotype: A read error may produce the germline difference seen at one junction end. The chain joins TRBV6-1 to TRBJ1-1; no clear D. The germline V gene encodes CDR1 MNHNS and CDR2 SASEGT. This CDR3 region has 13 residues. The chain's CDR3 is CASSPGFNTEASF. Here the CDR3 DNA reads TGTGCCAGCAGTCCCGGATTCAACACTGAAGCTTCCTTT.

This clonotype was counted ten times or more. The chain is built from TRBV28 and TRBJ2-2; D is possibly TRBD1 (6 bases). The CDR3 is 13 amino acids. Trimming shortened V by 4 bases and J by 6 bases, and 9 bases separated the two germline ends. Germline V gene sequence: CDR1 MDHEN, CDR2 SYDVKM. DNA of the CDR3: TGTGCCAGCAGTTGGACAGCATCCGGGGAGCTGTTTTTT. It encodes CASSWTASGELFF.

A note on this clonotype: The junction differs from germline at one of its ends, possibly a read error. The CDR3 sequence is CASSPFSTGTQYF. The CDR3 DNA reads TGTGCCAGCTCACCGTTCAGCACAGGTACGCAGTATTTT. The chain couples TRBV18 to TRBJ2-3; D possibly corresponds to TRBD1 (5 bases). Germline loops: CDR1 KGHSH, CDR2 LQKENI. The CDR3 is made up of 13 amino acids. Using reference TRBV18 and TRBJ2-3 for the parts outside the CDR3, the full variable domain is NAGVMQNPRHLVRRRGQEARLRCSPMKGHSHVYWYRQLPEEGLKFMVYLQKENIIDESGMPKERFSAEFPKEGPSILRIQQVVRGDSAAYFCASSPFSTGTQYFGPGTRLTVL.

This clonotype occurred a few times. The chain employs TRBV28 and TRBJ2-7; 7 bases fit TRBD1. The V gene's germline CDR1 is MDHEN and CDR2 SYDVKM. V lost 6 bases to trimming and J lost 3 bases; unmatched junction nucleotides: 8. The CDR3 extends over 14 amino acids. The CDR3 sequence: CASSLTGDNYEQYF. CDR3 in DNA: TGTGCCAGCAGCCTCACAGGGGATAACTACGAGCAGTACTTC.

The table lists this clonotype with many counts. The gene calls are TRBV6-1 and TRBJ1-1; tentatively, D is TRBD1 (5 bases). The germline CDR1 and CDR2 sequences are MNHNS and SASEGT. V was pared by 3 bases and J by 10 bases, with 12 bases between. The CDR3 is 12 amino acids. The CDR3 DNA follows: TGTGCCAGCAGTGAGCAGGGAGATCGAGCTTTCTTT. Translation: CASSEQGDRAFF.

The rearrangement joins TRBV7-9 to TRBJ2-5; D gene ambiguous. The CDR3 totals 14 residues. Trimming took off 4 bases at V and 5 bases at J, with 14 bases between the two ends. The germline V gene has CDR1 SEHNR and CDR2 FQNEAQ (reference sequence). The CDR3 reads CASSSYRVEETQYF. In DNA, the CDR3 is TGTGCCAGCAGCTCCTATAGGGTTGAGGAGACCCAGTACTTC.

This clonotype was seen many times. The CDR3 DNA reads as TGTGCCAGCAGCCTCCTAACAGGGACGGGAGCAGATACGCAGTATTTT. Its translation is CASSLLTGTGADTQYF. The gene calls are TRBV7-9 and TRBJ2-3; D tentatively reads TRBD1 or TRBD2 (6 bases each). Germline CDR1 and CDR2: SEHNR and FQNEAQ (reference sequence). V lost 5 bases, J lost 4 bases, and 19 bases lay in between. The CDR3 runs 16 residues.

This clonotype came up a few times. The CDR3 loop reads CASSLPRATALDKSSYNEQFF. Here the CDR3 DNA reads TGCGCCAGCAGCTTGCCCCGAGCAACCGCCCTGGACAAGAGCTCCTACAATGAGCAGTTCTTC. The chain recombines TRBV5-1 with TRBJ2-1; D may be TRBD1 (5 bases). Germline CDR1 SGHRS, CDR2 YFSETQ. This CDR3 has 21 amino acids. Deletions cut 1 base from V and 0 bases from J, with 26 bases between.

This clonotype was observed a handful of times. This chain connects TRBV19 to TRBJ1-5; D gene unclear. The CDR3 runs to 13 residues. Germline CDR1 LNHDA, CDR2 SQIVND (reference sequence). Trimming removed 1 base from V and 8 bases from J, with 9 bases in between. The CDR3 spells CASSIGQKEPQHF. The CDR3 DNA sequence: TGTGCCAGTAGTATAGGTCAGAAGGAGCCCCAGCATTTT.

This clonotype was picked up many times. Compared with germline, one end of the junction differs, possibly owing to a read error. The V gene is TRBV12-3 or TRBV12-4, the J gene TRBJ2-7; D remains ambiguous. CDR3 length equals 13 residues. The CDR3 protein is CASSPLQTRPGHF. CDR3 nucleotides: TGTGCCAGCAGTCCCCTCCAAACCCGGCCAGGTCACTTC.

A word on this clonotype: This may be a read error, as it is one base from a much larger clone. The rearrangement links TRBV6-9 to TRBJ2-7; D ambiguous. V was trimmed by 4 bases and J by 6 bases, leaving 16 bases between them. The CDR3 covers 14 residues. Germline CDR1 and CDR2: MNHGY and SVAAGI. In nucleotides, the CDR3 is TGTGCCAGCAGTTCAATCAAGACCAGCTTCGAGCAGTACTTC. Its translation: CASSSIKTSFEQYF.

This clonotype was found many times. The chain combines TRBV10-3 with TRBJ2-3; D gene uncertain. CDR3 length: 15 residues. The germline gives CDR1 ENHRY, CDR2 SYGVKD. The V end was cut by 3 bases, the J end by 0 bases, with 10 bases between. CDR3 sequence reads: CAISDRISSTDTQYF. CDR3 DNA sequence: TGTGCCATCAGTGACCGAATCTCTAGCACAGATACGCAGTATTTT.

With regard to this clonotype: A single base separates this from a much larger clone, so it may be a read error. The chain uses TRBV18 and TRBJ2-3; D unclear. CDR1 and CDR2 (germline): KGHSH, LQKENI. The V end was cut by 5 bases, the J end by 1 base, with 10 bases between. This CDR3 comprises 14 residues. As DNA, the CDR3 is TGTGCCAGCTCAGACCGGCCTGGCACAGATACGCAGTATTTT. The encoded protein is CASSDRPGTDTQYF.

This clonotype was seen many times. The V gene is TRBV2, the J gene TRBJ2-1; D might be TRBD2 (5 bases). Trimming cost V 6 bases and J 2 bases, with 11 bases left between them. This CDR3 has 14 amino acids. Germline V lookup: CDR1 SNHLY, CDR2 FYNNEI. CDR3 DNA sequence: TGTGCCAGCAGATTTGTCGGGACCTACAATGAGCAGTTCTTC. Its translation: CASRFVGTYNEQFF. Together with reference TRBV2 and TRBJ2-1, the CDR3 gives the full variable domain: EPEVTQTPSHQVTQMGQEVILRCVPISNHLYFYWYRQILGQKVEFLVSFYNNEISEKSEIFDDQFSVERPDGSNFTLKIRSTKLEDSAMYFCASRFVGTYNEQFFGPGTRLTVL.

J is TRBJ2-2 and V is TRBV6-5; D is tentatively TRBD1 or TRBD2 (6 bases each). The CDR3 is 14 amino acids. Trimming removed 0 bases from V and 13 bases from J, with 15 bases in between. Germline V gene data show CDR1 as MNHEY and CDR2 as SVGAGI. The CDR3 DNA reads TGTGCCAGCAGTTACTCTCCCGGGGGCGGCCTGCTGTTTTTT. Protein sequence: CASSYSPGGGLLFF.

This clonotype has only a few counts. The V and J genes are TRBV9 and TRBJ2-5; 7 bases map to TRBD2. This CDR3 region has 15 residues. V shed 0 bases and J 4 bases; nucleotides not matched to a gene: 6. Germline V lookup: CDR1 SGDLS, CDR2 YYNGEE. The CDR3 is CASSVGAASGETQYF. The CDR3 DNA reads TGTGCCAGCAGCGTAGGGGCGGCTAGCGGAGAGACCCAGTACTTC.

This clonotype was observed many times. This chain uses TRBV7-2 with TRBJ2-1; 11 positions agree with TRBD2. The CDR3 loop spans 17 amino acids. Per the germline V gene, CDR1 is SGHTA and CDR2 is FQGNSA. Germline trimming cut 2 bases from V and 10 bases from J; bases unmatched to any gene: 13. The CDR3 DNA sequence: TGTGCCAGCAGCTTAATCGGCGGGACTAGCGGAGGGAGGGAGCAGTTCTTC. This gives the protein CASSLIGGTSGGREQFF.

This clonotype was recorded a few times. CDR3 residues: CASSLLTSGDNTGELFF. The CDR3 nucleotides are TGTGCCAGCAGTCTATTGACTAGCGGGGACAACACCGGGGAGCTGTTTTTT. The V and J genes are TRBV27 and TRBJ2-2, with 11 nucleotides matching TRBD2. Trimming took 5 bases from V and 2 from J; bases not matched to a gene: 7. This CDR3 contains 17 residues. In germline, CDR1 is MNHEY, CDR2 SMNVEV (reference sequence).

The chain couples TRBV27 to TRBJ2-7, with TRBD1 as a possible D gene (5 bases). Looked up from germline, CDR1 is MNHEY and CDR2 is SMNVEV (reference sequence). This CDR3 region has 12 residues. Trimming took off 6 bases at V and 5 bases at J, with 11 bases between the two ends. The DNA for the CDR3 is TGTGCCAGCAGCACAGCAGGGAACGAGCAGTACTTC. This sequence encodes CASSTAGNEQYF.

This rearrangement joins TRBV7-2 to TRBJ2-3; D not certain. The ends were cut back, 6 bases at V and 9 bases at J, with 16 bases in the middle. Germline lookup yields CDR1 SGHTA and CDR2 FQGNSA. The CDR3 spans 13 residues. The CDR3 here is CASSFSPLRTQYF. CDR3 DNA: TGTGCCAGCAGTTTTTCCCCCTTGCGGACGCAGTATTTT.

Ten or more counts support this clonotype. The rearrangement joins TRBV6-1 to TRBJ2-5; TRBD2 matches at 11 bases. J lost 2 bases, V lost 6 bases, and 8 bases had no gene match. The CDR3 consists of 16 residues. Per the germline V gene, CDR1 is MNHNS and CDR2 is SASEGT. The CDR3 bases are TGTGCCAGCAGGGTCTTAGCGGGGGGGAATCAAGAGACCCAGTACTTC. It encodes CASRVLAGGNQETQYF.

This clonotype was observed many times. The chain links TRBV20-1 to TRBJ2-7; 7 bases align to TRBD2. After removal of 0 bases from V and 7 bases from J, the junction contained 12 bases not matched to a gene. This CDR3 has 15 residues. CDR1 DFQATT and CDR2 SNEGSKA come from the germline V gene (reference sequence). CDR3 in amino acids: CSARDPTSRMGEQYF. CDR3 coding DNA: TGCAGTGCTAGAGACCCGACTAGCAGGATGGGGGAGCAGTACTTC.

This clonotype showed up just once. The J gene is TRBJ1-5, the V gene TRBV2; D unclear. CDR1 SNHLY and CDR2 FYNNEI come from the germline V gene. The CDR3 has 13 amino acids. With 4 bases removed from V and 6 bases from J, the gap between germline ends came to 10 bases. The CDR3 reads CASSGGLSQPQHF. The CDR3 DNA is TGTGCCAGCAGTGGAGGGCTTAGTCAGCCCCAGCATTTT.

In its sample, this clonotype was seen many times. The rearrangement links TRBV19 to TRBJ1-2, with TRBD1 matching over 7 bases. The ends lost 3 bases at V and 11 bases at J; junction bases unmatched: 9. Germline V lookup: CDR1 LNHDA, CDR2 SQIVND (reference sequence). This CDR3 is 13 amino acids long. The CDR3 coding sequence is TGTGCCAGTAGTATTGGGACAGTCCCTGCGTACACCTTC. Its protein is CASSIGTVPAYTF.

At least ten counts were recorded for this clonotype. The CDR3 reads CASRWGQVVNQPQHF. CDR3 bases: TGTGCCAGCAGATGGGGACAGGTGGTCAATCAGCCCCAGCATTTT. The chain uses TRBV12-3 or TRBV12-4 and TRBJ1-5; 8 bases fit TRBD1. This CDR3 comprises 15 residues. Trimming removed 6 bases from V and 3 bases from J; junction bases left unmatched: 7.